These 16 T cell receptor beta chains share one sample of origin, sequenced in a study of CD8 T cells in ankylosing spondylitis. Their antigens are not known. Findings and limits, study-wide: A motif in TCR beta, a set of under 10 highly homologous variants, appeared characteristic of ankylosing spondylitis blood.

In TCRdb, the 5' RACE reads were re-called with MiXCR into one record per CDR3 protein. The data hold some 85,000 distinct CDR3 sequences, with about 9% observed a single time. Sequencing was carried out using blood, either unsorted or a sorted T cell fraction (not recorded which). Receptors were obtained from a male donor with ankylosing spondylitis.

At least ten counts were recorded for this clonotype. This chain links TRBV7-9 with TRBJ2-3; no clear D gene. CDR3 length: 15 amino acids. Per the germline V gene, CDR1 is SEHNR and CDR2 is FQNEAQ (reference sequence). Between the trimmed V and J ends, which lost 0 bases and 2 bases, there was a span of 9 bases. This CDR3 is CASSLAPPSTDTQYF. The CDR3 DNA reads as TGTGCCAGCAGCTTAGCCCCCCCTTCCACAGATACGCAGTATTTT.

This clonotype was recorded many times. V usage is TRBV12-3 or TRBV12-4 and J usage is TRBJ1-2; 7 nucleotides agree with TRBD1. With V trimmed by 5 bases and J by 2 bases, 8 bases remained unmatched. The CDR3 extends over 15 amino acids. DNA for the CDR3: TGTGCCAGCAGTCACCAGCGGGACAGCAACTATGGCTACACCTTC. Protein: CASSHQRDSNYGYTF.

This clonotype was observed at least ten times. The gene calls are TRBV11-2 and TRBJ2-1, with D perhaps matching TRBD2 (5 bases). Germline V lookup: CDR1 SGHAT, CDR2 FQNNGV. CDR3 size: 19 residues. V was shortened by 0 bases and J by 2 bases, with 20 bases between the two germline ends. The CDR3 protein is CASSLDRPMAGIPYNEQFF. The CDR3 DNA reads as TGTGCCAGCAGCTTAGATCGCCCCATGGCGGGCATTCCCTACAATGAGCAGTTCTTC.

This clonotype has a count of ten or more. The DNA of the CDR3 is TGTGTTTACACTCCAGTGGGCACAGATACGCAGTATTTT. It encodes CVYTPVGTDTQYF. V is TRBV19 and J is TRBJ2-3; the D is unclear. The CDR3 is 13 amino acids. Germline V CDR1 and CDR2: LNHDA, SQIVND (reference sequence).

This clonotype was seen repeatedly, ten times or more. This sequence joins TRBV20-1 and TRBJ2-2; 9 nucleotides line up with TRBD1. V dropped 7 bases and J dropped 5; count of bases not matched to a gene: 5. The CDR3 is made up of 13 amino acids. CDR1 DFQATT and CDR2 SNEGSKA come from the germline V gene (reference sequence). In DNA, the CDR3 is TGCAGTGGGACAGGGGCAGTGACCGGGGAGCTGTTTTTT. Its translation: CSGTGAVTGELFF.

The V gene is TRBV19, the J gene TRBJ2-7; D is unclear. Germline loops: CDR1 LNHDA, CDR2 SQIVND (reference sequence). The CDR3 is 13 residues long. Trimming left V 5 bases short and J 0 bases short, with 8 bases between. CDR3 in amino acids: CASSVPGSYEQYV. The CDR3 DNA sequence: TGTGCCAGTAGTGTCCCGGGCTCCTACGAGCAGTACGTC.

The table lists this clonotype with a few counts. V gene TRBV25-1 combines with J gene TRBJ2-2; maybe TRBD2 (5 bases). Germline V lookup: CDR1 MGHDK, CDR2 SYGVNS. This CDR3 is built from 14 residues. V was shortened by 6 bases and J by 5 bases, with 13 bases between the two germline ends. The CDR3 is CASSHGRGTGELFF. CDR3 sequence (DNA): TGTGCCAGCAGCCACGGGCGCGGGACCGGGGAGCTGTTTTTT.

This clonotype appeared many times. CDR3: CASSLALRLAGGRHTQYF. CDR3 DNA: TGTGCCAGCAGTTTAGCGCTGAGACTAGCGGGAGGGCGCCATACGCAGTATTTT. The J gene is TRBJ2-3, the V gene TRBV12-3 or TRBV12-4, with 14 bases fitting TRBD2. V shed 0 bases and J 7 bases; nucleotides not matched to a gene: 9. The CDR3 extends over 18 amino acids.

Many counts were recorded for this clonotype. The genes are TRBV25-1 and TRBJ2-1; no clear D gene. The V and J ends lost 3 bases and 7 bases respectively, with 10 bases between them. The CDR3 is 13 amino acids. Germline CDR1 MGHDK, CDR2 SYGVNS. For the CDR3, the DNA is TGTGCCAGCAGTGACGTGGCGCCGAATGAGCAGTTCTTC. This encodes CASSDVAPNEQFF. Filled out from reference TRBV25-1 and TRBJ2-1, the complete variable domain reads EADIYQTPRYLVIGTGKKITLECSQTMGHDKMYWYQQDPGMELHLIHYSYGVNSTEKGDLSSESTVSRIRTEHFPLTLESARPSHTSQYLCASSDVAPNEQFFGPGTRLTVL.

This clonotype was recorded only once. The V and J genes are TRBV14 and TRBJ2-1; possible D gene TRBD2, 6 bases. CDR1 is SGHDN and CDR2 is FVKESK in the germline V gene. The CDR3 is 13 residues long. V lost 1 base and J 8 bases, leaving 9 bases between the germline ends. DNA for the CDR3: TGTGCCAGCAGCCAAGGTGTAGCGGATGAGCAGTTCTTC. Translating gives CASSQGVADEQFF. The full variable domain, its missing parts supplied by reference TRBV14 and TRBJ2-1, is EAGVTQFPSHSVIEKGQTVTLRCDPISGHDNLYWYRRVMGKEIKFLLHFVKESKQDESGMPNNRFLAERTGGTYSTLKVQPAELEDSGVYFCASSQGVADEQFFGPGTRLTVL.

Many counts were recorded for this clonotype. The chain is built from TRBV6-4 and TRBJ2-1, with a tentative D call TRBD2 (5 bases). Per germline, CDR1 MRHNA and CDR2 SNTAGT. The CDR3 sequence is 15 residues long. V was trimmed by 5 bases and J by 0 bases, leaving 11 bases between them. The CDR3: CASSPMGSSYNEQFF. The CDR3 nucleotides are TGTGCCAGCAGTCCTATGGGGAGCTCCTACAATGAGCAGTTCTTC.

V is TRBV5-1 and J is TRBJ2-1; D remains unclear. In germline, CDR1 is SGHRS, CDR2 YFSETQ. Trimming took off 5 bases at V and 6 bases at J, with 9 bases between the two ends. This CDR3 contains 12 residues. The CDR3 loop is CASRPDSNEQFF. For the CDR3, the DNA is TGCGCCAGCAGACCGGATAGCAATGAGCAGTTCTTC.

This clonotype showed up just a few times. The chain joins TRBV7-6 to TRBJ2-1, with D possibly being TRBD1 (6 bases). Germline V CDR1 and CDR2: SGHVS, FNYEAQ. The V and J ends lost 5 bases and 4 bases respectively, with 18 bases between them. CDR3 length equals 16 residues. CDR3 region: CASSLEVGDIYNEQFF. The CDR3 DNA follows: TGTGCCAGCAGCCTAGAGGTCGGGGACATATACAATGAGCAGTTCTTC.

This clonotype has a count of ten or more. The V gene is TRBV3-1, the J gene TRBJ2-3; TRBD2 aligns across 7 bases. CDR3 size: 18 residues. The germline V gene encodes CDR1 LGHDT and CDR2 YNNKEL (reference sequence). V shed 0 bases, J shed 5 bases, and the junction held 14 bases outside the gene matches. The CDR3 protein is CASSQDWASGIVGDTQYF. CDR3 bases: TGTGCCAGCAGCCAAGATTGGGCTAGCGGTATTGTGGGAGATACGCAGTATTTT.

The chain uses TRBV6-8 and TRBJ2-7; 9 bases align to TRBD1. The germline gives CDR1 MNHGY, CDR2 SAAAGT. The V gene end was trimmed by 8 bases and the J gene end by 4 bases; junction bases not matched to a gene: 6. CDR3 size: 13 residues. The CDR3 nucleotides read TGTGCCAGCCGGGGGGACAGGGCATACGAGCAGTACGTC. Translated: CASRGDRAYEQYV.

V usage is TRBV6-1 and J usage is TRBJ2-7; D might be TRBD1 (6 bases). Looked up from germline, CDR1 is MNHNS and CDR2 is SASEGT. The ends were cut back, 6 bases at V and 4 bases at J, with 10 bases in the middle. The CDR3 contains 12 residues. The CDR3 nucleotides are TGTGCCAGCAGCCCGACAGGATACGAGCAGTACGTC. Translating it yields CASSPTGYEQYV.